Below are 7 T cell receptor beta chains sequenced from a single sample in a study of blood T cell repertoires in COVID-19. Sequencing was performed with immunoSEQ multiplex PCR; in TCRdb, only in-frame clones are kept and a portion is missing. The sample records about 100,000 clones, 75% to 90% being singletons. The sequenced sample consisted of peripheral blood. The origin of the receptors is an elderly man with active or convalescent COVID-19.

V usage is TRBV6-2 or TRBV6-3 and J usage is TRBJ2-4; 9 bases are a match to TRBD2. The CDR3 loop spans 20 amino acids. In germline, CDR1 is MNHEY, CDR2 SVGEGT. V shed 4 bases, J shed 1 base, and the junction held 17 bases outside the gene matches. This CDR3 reads CASSLPTPLAGVVAKNIQYF. Here the CDR3 DNA reads TGTGCCAGCAGTTTGCCCACACCATTAGCGGGAGTGGTCGCCAAAAACATTCAGTACTTC.

This clone appeared a few times. This chain uses TRBV27 with TRBJ2-2, with D possibly being TRBD1 (6 bases). Germline V gene sequence: CDR1 MNHEY, CDR2 SMNVEV (reference sequence). V lost 6 bases to trimming and J lost 7 bases, with 15 bases between them. The CDR3 is made up of 14 amino acids. CDR3 in DNA: TGTGCCAGCAGGTCGGCAGGGGCGCGCGGGGAGCTGTTTTTT. As protein: CASRSAGARGELFF.

The chain links TRBV6-5 to TRBJ2-7; 8 bases line up with TRBD2. The CDR3 covers 13 residues. The germline V gene has CDR1 MNHEY and CDR2 SVGAGI. V was clipped by 2 bases and J by 6 bases; unmatched bases: 3. The CDR3 reads CASSYGLAGEQYF. The CDR3 nucleotides are TGTGCCAGCAGTTACGGACTAGCCGGCGAGCAGTACTTC.

The gene calls are TRBV29-1 and TRBJ1-1; 9 nucleotides line up with TRBD1. After removal of 6 bases from V and 5 bases from J, the junction contained 10 bases not matched to a gene. The CDR3 runs 14 residues. The V gene's germline CDR1 is SQVTM and CDR2 ANQGSEA. The CDR3 sequence: CSVERDRASTEAFF. DNA for the CDR3: TGCAGCGTAGAACGGGACAGGGCCTCGACTGAAGCTTTCTTT.

The rearrangement joins TRBV11-2 to TRBJ2-3; 10 bases fit TRBD2. The V gene end was trimmed by 2 bases and the J gene end by 5 bases; junction bases not matched to a gene: 7. Germline assignment: CDR1 SGHAT and CDR2 FQNNGV. The CDR3 sequence is 16 residues long. CDR3 DNA sequence: TGTGCCAGCAGCTTAACCTTAGCGGGAGGCAGAGATACGCAGTATTTT. Amino acids: CASSLTLAGGRDTQYF.

The chain couples TRBV6-5 to TRBJ2-7; TRBD1 aligns across 7 bases. There are 14 residues in the CDR3. Per the germline V gene, CDR1 is MNHEY and CDR2 is SVGAGI. Trimming at V came to 5 bases and at J to 5 bases, leaving 9 bases not matched to a gene. CDR3 region: CASSQTGRYDEQYF. The CDR3 DNA is TGTGCCAGCAGTCAGACAGGGAGATATGACGAGCAGTACTTC.

The V and J genes are TRBV6-5 and TRBJ2-1; TRBD2 agrees at 12 bases. V lost 7 bases and J lost 7; bases outside the gene matches: 2. CDR1 and CDR2 from the germline V gene are MNHEY and SVGAGI. The CDR3 covers 13 residues. The CDR3 protein is CASNLAGGNEQFF. The CDR3 bases are TGTGCCAGCAACCTAGCGGGAGGGAATGAGCAGTTCTTC.